The source of this T cell receptor beta chain is a study of T-cell memory formation after mild COVID-19. The study, taken as a whole, reports: A subset of responding clones appeared in pre-infection memory, suggesting cross-reactive memory joined.

J gave up 3 bases and V 2 bases, and 7 bases lay outside the gene matches. The CDR3 is 16 residues long. The germline V gene has CDR1 LNHDA and CDR2 SQIVND (reference sequence). From 5'RACE with constant-segment primers came TCR alpha and TCR beta cDNA libraries that carried sample barcodes and UMIs. TCRdb re-derived calls from the 5' RACE reads in MiXCR, one entry per CDR3 protein. The table has 450,000 or so distinct CDR3 sequences, roughly 25% seen once. This clonotype was seen only a few times. What it binds is not known. Sequences were obtained from PBMCs or a T cell subset sorted from them (not recorded which). The TCR sequence derives from an adult woman who had mild COVID-19 (a few samples of this study predate the infection). Cell type and time point are not known. V and J are TRBV19 and TRBJ2-5, with 9 bases identical to TRBD1. CDR3 protein: CASSIIAGQGEETQYF. Here the CDR3 DNA reads TGTGCCAGTAGTATAATCGCGGGACAGGGTGAAGAGACCCAGTACTTC.